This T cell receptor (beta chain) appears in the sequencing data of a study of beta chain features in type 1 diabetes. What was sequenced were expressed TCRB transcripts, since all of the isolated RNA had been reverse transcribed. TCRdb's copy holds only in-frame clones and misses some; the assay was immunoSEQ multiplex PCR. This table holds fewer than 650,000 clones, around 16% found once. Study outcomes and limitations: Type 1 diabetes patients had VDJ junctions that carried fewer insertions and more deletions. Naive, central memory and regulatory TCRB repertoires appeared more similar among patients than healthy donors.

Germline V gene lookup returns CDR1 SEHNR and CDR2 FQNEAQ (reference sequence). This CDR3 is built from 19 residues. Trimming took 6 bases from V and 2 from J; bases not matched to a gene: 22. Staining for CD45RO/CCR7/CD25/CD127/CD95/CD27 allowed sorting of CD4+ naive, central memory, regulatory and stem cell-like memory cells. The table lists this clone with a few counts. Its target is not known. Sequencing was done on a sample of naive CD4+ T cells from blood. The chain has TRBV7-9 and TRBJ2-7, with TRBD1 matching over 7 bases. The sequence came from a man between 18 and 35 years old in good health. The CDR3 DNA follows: TGTGCCAGCAGTCCTCCCGGGACAGTTCTAATGGGATCAACCTACGAGCAGTACTTC. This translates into CASSPPGTVLMGSTYEQYF.